This T cell receptor (beta chain) was observed in a study of cytomegalovirus exposure and HLA in healthy donors. Study outcomes and limitations: Reports indicated that the classifier achieved high specificity and sensitivity in diagnosing cytomegalovirus status. Most TCRs appeared rarely, but some public TCRs recurred in many donors. Cytomegalovirus-associated TCR beta chains were listed, numbering roughly 150.

Germline V CDR1 and CDR2: SGHTA, FQGTGA. J lost 0 bases, V lost 3 bases, and 4 bases had no gene match. The CDR3 totals 16 residues. The protocol was immunoSEQ multiplex PCR, while the TCRdb copy is restricted to in-frame clones and leaves out a portion. The sample lists tens of thousands of clones, less than 90% occurring once. While the first cohort had several hundred subjects, the donors belonged to the separate validation cohort of roughly 130 subjects. A word on this clone: As yet, its antigen is unknown.

The sample taken for sequencing was PBMCs. The origin of this receptor is a young woman in good health and CMV-seropositive. This chain joins TRBV7-3 and TRBJ2-1, with 8 bases identical to TRBD2. The CDR3 sequence is CASSFGGASSYNEQFF. In nucleotides, the CDR3 is TGTGCCAGCAGCTTCGGGGGGGCCAGCTCCTACAATGAGCAGTTCTTC.